A single sample gave rise to the 18 T cell receptor beta chains below, sequenced in a study of cytomegalovirus exposure and HLA in healthy donors. Using immunoSEQ multiplex PCR, the repertoire was profiled, and TCRdb retains in-frame clones only, with some absent. The data contain about 72,000 clones, about 95% of them singletons. Specimen: PBMCs. The receptor set was obtained from a woman in her late teens or twenties in good health and CMV-seropositive.

The chain is built from TRBV4-3 and TRBJ2-2; D gene unclear. V lost 2 bases and J lost 2, with 9 bases in between. The CDR3 runs to 15 residues. Looked up from germline, CDR1 is LGHNA and CDR2 is YSLEER. The DNA for the CDR3 is TGCGCCAGCAGCCAATTTTTAGAAAACACCGGGGAGCTGTTTTTT. Translation gives CASSQFLENTGELFF.

The chain combines TRBV4-2 with TRBJ2-2; 8 bases are a match to TRBD2. Germline-derived CDR1 and CDR2 are LGHNA and YNFKEQ. J gave up 2 bases and V 0 bases, and 5 bases lay outside the gene matches. This CDR3 spans 17 amino acids. The CDR3 here is CASSQDRSGSNTGELFF. The CDR3 nucleotides read TGTGCCAGCAGCCAAGATAGGAGCGGGAGTAACACCGGGGAGCTGTTTTTT.

The chain couples TRBV6-1 to TRBJ1-3; D is uncertain. V dropped 7 bases and J dropped 2 bases, with 9 bases sitting between them. The CDR3 is 13 residues long. Germline assignment: CDR1 MNHNS and CDR2 SASEGT. CDR3 nucleotides: TGTGCCAGCACCCCTGGCCCTGGAAACACCATATATTTT. Protein product: CASTPGPGNTIYF.

J is TRBJ2-7 and V is TRBV4-1; 8 bases map to TRBD1. CDR3 length equals 16 residues. Looked up from germline, CDR1 is MGHRA and CDR2 is YSYEKL. J lost 3 bases, V lost 4 bases, and 11 bases had no gene match. CDR3 coding DNA: TGCGCCAGCAGCCCACCCGCAGGGGGCTCGGACTACGAGCAGTACTTC. This gives the protein CASSPPAGGSDYEQYF.

J is TRBJ1-4 and V is TRBV7-9; unclear D gene. This CDR3 contains 14 residues. Trimming removed 3 bases at V and 6 bases at J, with 11 bases between. Germline V gene sequence: CDR1 SEHNR, CDR2 FQNEAQ (reference sequence). The CDR3 sequence: CASSFGVDYEKLFF. The CDR3 nucleotides are TGTGCCAGCAGCTTCGGGGTGGATTATGAAAAACTGTTTTTT.

CDR3 loop: CASSEGLAGDYEQYF. CDR3 bases: TGCGCCAGCAGCGAAGGACTAGCGGGGGACTACGAGCAGTACTTC. V gene TRBV4-3 combines with J gene TRBJ2-7; 13 bases map to TRBD2. V trimming: 5 bases; J trimming: 3 bases; junction bases outside the gene matches: 4. CDR3 length equals 15 residues. In germline, CDR1 is LGHNA, CDR2 YSLEER.

This chain joins TRBV4-2 and TRBJ2-1, with D possibly being TRBD2 (6 bases). With 0 bases removed from V and 3 bases from J, the gap between germline ends came to 15 bases. Germline assignment: CDR1 LGHNA and CDR2 YNFKEQ. The CDR3 totals 17 residues. CDR3 nucleotide sequence: TGTGCCAGCAGCCAAGATGGAGCGGGTGGGGACTACAATGAGCAGTTCTTC. Translating it yields CASSQDGAGGDYNEQFF.

This chain joins TRBV4-1 and TRBJ2-7; D is perhaps TRBD2 (6 bases). Germline V gives CDR1 MGHRA, CDR2 YSYEKL. V was shortened by 2 bases and J by 5 bases, with 13 bases between the two germline ends. This CDR3 comprises 14 residues. The CDR3 nucleotides read TGCGCCAGCAGCCAACCGGGGGAGCGGGACGAGCAGTACTTC. Translation: CASSQPGERDEQYF.

This chain uses TRBV4-2 with TRBJ2-3; 9 bases agree with TRBD2. The CDR3 contains 17 residues. V shed 0 bases, J shed 11 bases, and the junction held 15 bases outside the gene matches. Germline assignment: CDR1 LGHNA and CDR2 YNFKEQ. This CDR3 reads CASSQDASVTSGFVQYF. The CDR3 region has the DNA TGTGCCAGCAGCCAAGATGCTTCGGTGACTAGCGGTTTCGTGCAGTATTTT.

The chain is built from TRBV6-1 and TRBJ1-5; D possibly corresponds to TRBD1 (5 bases). V lost 4 bases and J lost 0, with 13 bases in between. The CDR3 sequence is 16 residues long. Germline loops: CDR1 MNHNS, CDR2 SASEGT. CDR3 region: CASSADIPSSNQPQHF. The CDR3 bases are TGTGCCAGCAGTGCGGACATACCGAGTAGCAATCAGCCCCAGCATTTT.

This chain joins TRBV4-1 and TRBJ2-1; 11 bases are a match to TRBD2. J lost 7 bases, V lost 1 base, and 3 bases had no gene match. Germline V lookup: CDR1 MGHRA, CDR2 YSYEKL. The CDR3 length is 15 residues. The CDR3 reads CASSQGLAGGNEQFF. The CDR3 DNA reads TGCGCCAGCAGCCAAGGGCTAGCGGGGGGAAATGAGCAGTTCTTC.

Concerning this clone: Here the CDR3 omits its conserved ending phenylalanine or tryptophan, so a read error is the likely source. The limits of the CDR3 on the DNA are not certain, so only TCRdb's listed CDR3 is given. J is TRBJ1-1 and V is TRBV20-1; the table names TRBD1, a call not compared with the DNA. CDR1 and CDR2 from the germline V gene are DFQATT and SNEGSKA (reference sequence). Termini included, the CDR3 measures 8 amino acids. The CDR3 is CSAEGQTM.

The chain carries TRBV4-1 and TRBJ1-1; D is uncertain. CDR1 MGHRA and CDR2 YSYEKL come from the germline V gene. Trimming cost V 1 base and J 4 bases, with 7 bases left between them. This CDR3 contains 13 residues. CDR3 coding DNA: TGCGCCAGCAGCCAAGTCGAGGGCACTGAAGCTTTCTTT. This sequence encodes CASSQVEGTEAFF.

The chain employs TRBV7-9 and TRBJ2-7; 9 nucleotides align to TRBD1. This CDR3 has 14 amino acids. The ends lost 5 bases at V and 4 bases at J; junction bases unmatched: 6. Germline CDR1 reads SEHNR; CDR2 reads FQNEAQ (reference sequence). This CDR3 is CASSQGGQGYEQYF. DNA of the CDR3: TGTGCCAGCAGCCAGGGGGGACAGGGTTACGAGCAGTACTTC.

This clone was observed a single time. The CDR3 coding sequence is TGTGCCTGGGGGGGCACTGGTGGGGCCAACGTCCTGACTTTC. This sequence encodes CAWGGTGGANVLTF. The V gene is TRBV30, the J gene TRBJ2-6, with D maybe TRBD1 (6 bases). The CDR3 is made up of 14 amino acids. From germline, CDR1 is GTSNPN and CDR2 SVGIG (reference sequence). V gave up 5 bases and J gave up 3 bases, with 11 bases separating them.

The genes are TRBV4-1 and TRBJ2-7; the match to TRBD1 covers 8 bases. The CDR3 is made up of 13 amino acids. V lost 4 bases and J lost 7; bases outside the gene matches: 6. Germline V CDR1 and CDR2: MGHRA, YSYEKL. The CDR3 sequence: CASSPTRTGEQYF. The CDR3 nucleotides are TGCGCCAGCAGCCCTACCCGGACAGGGGAGCAGTACTTC.

CDR3 DNA: TGTGCCAGTAGTACTGGGACAGTCTGGCCCGGGGAGCTGTTTTTT. Translation: CASSTGTVWPGELFF. This chain uses TRBV19 with TRBJ2-2; 7 bases are a match to TRBD1. Germline values: CDR1 LNHDA, CDR2 SQIVND (reference sequence). The CDR3 runs to 15 residues. V trimming: 4 bases; J trimming: 6 bases; junction bases outside the gene matches: 8. Using reference TRBV19 and TRBJ2-2 for the parts outside the CDR3, the full variable domain is DGGITQSPKYLFRKEGQNVTLSCEQNLNHDAMYWYRQDPGQGLRLIYYSQIVNDFQKGDIAEGYSVSREKKESFPLTVTSAQKNPTAFYLCASSTGTVWPGELFFGEGSRLTVL.

The genes are TRBV11-2 and TRBJ1-2, with 12 bases fitting TRBD1. This CDR3 is built from 15 residues. CDR1 is SGHAT and CDR2 is FQNNGV in the germline V gene. The V segment lost 4 bases and the J segment 8 bases; nucleotides outside the gene matches: 8. The DNA for the CDR3 is TGTGCCAGCAGCTGGGGGACAGGGGGCGATCAAGGCTACACCTTC. Translating gives CASSWGTGGDQGYTF. Using reference TRBV11-2 and TRBJ1-2 for the parts outside the CDR3, the full variable domain is EAGVAQSPRYKIIEKRQSVAFWCNPISGHATLYWYQQILGQGPKLLIQFQNNGVVDDSQLPKDRFSAERLKGVDSTLKIQPAKLEDSAVYLCASSWGTGGDQGYTFGSGTRLTVV.